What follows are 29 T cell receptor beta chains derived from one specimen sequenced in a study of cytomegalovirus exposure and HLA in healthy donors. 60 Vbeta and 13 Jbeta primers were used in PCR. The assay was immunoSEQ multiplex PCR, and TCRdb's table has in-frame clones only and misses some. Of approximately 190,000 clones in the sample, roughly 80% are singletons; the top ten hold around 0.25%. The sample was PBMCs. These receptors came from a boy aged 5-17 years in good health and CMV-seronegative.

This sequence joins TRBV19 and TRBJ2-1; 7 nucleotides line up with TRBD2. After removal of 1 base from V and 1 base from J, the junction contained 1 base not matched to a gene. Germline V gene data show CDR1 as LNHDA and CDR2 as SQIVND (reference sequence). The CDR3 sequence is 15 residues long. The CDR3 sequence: CASSIGSGSYNEQFF. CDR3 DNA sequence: TGTGCCAGTAGTATAGGTAGCGGGTCCTACAATGAGCAGTTCTTC.

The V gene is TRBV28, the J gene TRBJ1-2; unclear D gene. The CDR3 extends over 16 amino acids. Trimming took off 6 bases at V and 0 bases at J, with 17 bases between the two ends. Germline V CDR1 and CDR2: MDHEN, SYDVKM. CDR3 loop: CASSPPRTRSNYGYTF. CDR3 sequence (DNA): TGTGCCAGCAGCCCCCCTCGTACCAGATCTAACTATGGCTACACCTTC.

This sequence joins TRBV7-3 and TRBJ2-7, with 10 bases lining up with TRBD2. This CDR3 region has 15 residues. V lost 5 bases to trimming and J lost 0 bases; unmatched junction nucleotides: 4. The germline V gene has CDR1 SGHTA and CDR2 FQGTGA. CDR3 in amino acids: CASSPGLAVSYEQYF. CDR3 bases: TGTGCCAGCAGCCCTGGACTAGCGGTCTCCTACGAGCAGTACTTC.

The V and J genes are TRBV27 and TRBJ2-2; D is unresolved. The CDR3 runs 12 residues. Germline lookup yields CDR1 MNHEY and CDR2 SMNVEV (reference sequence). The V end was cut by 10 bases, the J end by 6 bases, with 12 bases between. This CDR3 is CATAQSPGELFF. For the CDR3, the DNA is TGTGCCACCGCACAGTCCCCCGGGGAGCTGTTTTTT.

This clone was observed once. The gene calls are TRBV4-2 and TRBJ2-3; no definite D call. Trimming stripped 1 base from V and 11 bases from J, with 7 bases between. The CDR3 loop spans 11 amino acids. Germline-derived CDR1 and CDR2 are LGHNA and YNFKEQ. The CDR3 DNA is TGTGCCAGCAGCCAAGGACTGGGGCAGTATTTT. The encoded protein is CASSQGLGQYF.

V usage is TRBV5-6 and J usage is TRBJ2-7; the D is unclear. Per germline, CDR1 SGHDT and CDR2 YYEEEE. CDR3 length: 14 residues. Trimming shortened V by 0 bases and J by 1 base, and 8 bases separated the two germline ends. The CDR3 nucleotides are TGTGCCAGCAGCTTGGTTCCCCGGTCCTACGAGCAGTACTTC. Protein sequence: CASSLVPRSYEQYF.

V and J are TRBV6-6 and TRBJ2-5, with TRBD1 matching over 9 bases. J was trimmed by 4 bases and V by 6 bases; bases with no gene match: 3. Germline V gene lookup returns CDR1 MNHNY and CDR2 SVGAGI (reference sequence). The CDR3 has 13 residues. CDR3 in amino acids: CASRPTGGETQYF. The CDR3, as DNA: TGTGCCAGCAGGCCGACAGGGGGAGAGACCCAGTACTTC.

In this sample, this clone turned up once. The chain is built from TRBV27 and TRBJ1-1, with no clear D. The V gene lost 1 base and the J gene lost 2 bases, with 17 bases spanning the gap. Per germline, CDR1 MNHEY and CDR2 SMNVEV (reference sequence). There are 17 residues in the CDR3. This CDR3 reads CASSLWTQRGLNTEAFF. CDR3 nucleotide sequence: TGTGCCAGCAGTTTATGGACGCAGCGGGGATTAAACACTGAAGCTTTCTTT.

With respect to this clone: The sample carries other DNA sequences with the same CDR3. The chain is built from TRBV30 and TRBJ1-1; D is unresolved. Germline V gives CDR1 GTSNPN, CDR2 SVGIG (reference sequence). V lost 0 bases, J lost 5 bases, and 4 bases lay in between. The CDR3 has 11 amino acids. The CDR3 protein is CAWSVLTEAFF. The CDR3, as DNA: TGTGCCTGGAGTGTACTAACTGAAGCTTTCTTT.

The CDR3 region has the DNA TGTGCCAGCAGTTCCCTCGGGTCCTACGAGCAGTACTTC. Translated, it gives CASSSLGSYEQYF. The chain joins TRBV28 to TRBJ2-7; D is unclear. Per the germline V gene, CDR1 is MDHEN and CDR2 is SYDVKM. The V and J ends lost 4 bases and 1 base respectively, with 8 bases between them. This CDR3 has 13 residues. The full variable domain, in which reference TRBV28 and TRBJ2-7 provide the parts outside the CDR3, is DVKVTQSSRYLVKRTGEKVFLECVQDMDHENMFWYRQDPGLGLRLIYFSYDVKMKEKGDIPEGYSVSREKKERFSLILESASTNQTSMYLCASSSLGSYEQYFGPGTRLTVT.

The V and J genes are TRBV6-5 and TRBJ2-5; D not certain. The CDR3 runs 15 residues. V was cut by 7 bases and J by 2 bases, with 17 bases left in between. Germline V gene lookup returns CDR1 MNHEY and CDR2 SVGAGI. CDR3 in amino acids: CASNRGAPPQETQYF. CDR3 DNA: TGTGCCAGCAATCGTGGAGCTCCGCCGCAAGAGACCCAGTACTTC.

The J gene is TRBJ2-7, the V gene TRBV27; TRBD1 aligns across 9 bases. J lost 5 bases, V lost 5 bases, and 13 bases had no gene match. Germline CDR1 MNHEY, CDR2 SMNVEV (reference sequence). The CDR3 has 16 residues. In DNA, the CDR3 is TGTGCCAGCAGTCCGGTAACCGGGACAGGGTCCCACGAGCAGTACTTC. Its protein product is CASSPVTGTGSHEQYF.

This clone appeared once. The CDR3 protein is CASSDTGGRNQPQHF. In DNA, the CDR3 is TGTGCCAGCAGCGACACAGGGGGCCGCAATCAGCCCCAGCATTTT. J is TRBJ1-5 and V is TRBV9; 9 bases fit TRBD1. The junction had 3 bases not matched to a gene; V was cut back by 3 bases and J by 2 bases. Germline values: CDR1 SGDLS, CDR2 YYNGEE. The CDR3 loop spans 15 amino acids.

CDR3 sequence: CASSVTGVQPQHF. The CDR3 DNA reads TGTGCCAGCAGCGTCACAGGGGTTCAGCCCCAGCATTTT. The chain recombines TRBV9 with TRBJ1-5; TRBD1 agrees at 7 bases. The CDR3 consists of 13 residues. The ends lost 2 bases at V and 6 bases at J; junction bases unmatched: 2. Looked up from germline, CDR1 is SGDLS and CDR2 is YYNGEE. The whole variable domain, remainder taken from reference TRBV9 and TRBJ1-5, is DSGVTQTPKHLITATGQRVTLRCSPRSGDLSVYWYQQSLDQGLQFLIQYYNGEERAKGNILERFSAQQFPDLHSELNLSSLELGDSALYFCASSVTGVQPQHFGDGTRLSIL.

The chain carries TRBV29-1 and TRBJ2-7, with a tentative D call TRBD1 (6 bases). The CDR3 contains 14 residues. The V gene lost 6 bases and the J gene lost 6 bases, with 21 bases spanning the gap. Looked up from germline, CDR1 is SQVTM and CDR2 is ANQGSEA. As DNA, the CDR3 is TGCAGCGTGGTCGGACAGAGGGTCCCGGGCGAGCAGTACTTC. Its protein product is CSVVGQRVPGEQYF.

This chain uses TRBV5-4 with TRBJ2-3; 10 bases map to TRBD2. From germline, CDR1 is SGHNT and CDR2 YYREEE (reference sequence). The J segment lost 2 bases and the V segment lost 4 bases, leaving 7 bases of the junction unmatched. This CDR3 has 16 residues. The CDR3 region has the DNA TGTGCCAGCAGCCTTGGCCTAGCGGGGGTCACAGATACGCAGTATTTT. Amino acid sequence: CASSLGLAGVTDTQYF.

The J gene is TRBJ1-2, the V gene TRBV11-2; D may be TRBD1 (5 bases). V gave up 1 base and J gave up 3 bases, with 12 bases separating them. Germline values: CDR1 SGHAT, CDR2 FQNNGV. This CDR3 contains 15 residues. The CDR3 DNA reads TGTGCCAGCAGCTTAGGGTCGGGGGGGTACTATGGCTACACCTTC. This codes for CASSLGSGGYYGYTF.

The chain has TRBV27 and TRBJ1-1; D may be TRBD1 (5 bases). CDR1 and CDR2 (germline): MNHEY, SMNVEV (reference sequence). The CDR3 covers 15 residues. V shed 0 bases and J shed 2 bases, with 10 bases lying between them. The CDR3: CASSLSGDLNTEAFF. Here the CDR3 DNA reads TGTGCCAGCAGTTTATCAGGGGATCTAAACACTGAAGCTTTCTTT.

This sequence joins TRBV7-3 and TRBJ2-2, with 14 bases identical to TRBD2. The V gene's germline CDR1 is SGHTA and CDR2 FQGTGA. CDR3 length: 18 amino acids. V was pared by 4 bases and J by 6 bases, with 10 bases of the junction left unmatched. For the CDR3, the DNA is TGTGCCAGCAGCTCCCCCCTCGGGACTAGCGGGAGATCCGGGGAGCTGTTTTTT. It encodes CASSSPLGTSGRSGELFF.

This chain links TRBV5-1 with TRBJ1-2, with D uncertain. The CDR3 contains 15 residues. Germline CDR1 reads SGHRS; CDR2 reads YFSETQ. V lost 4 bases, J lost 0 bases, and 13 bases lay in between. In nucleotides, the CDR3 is TGCGCCAGCAGCCTAGTCAGTCGGCCTAACTATGGCTACACCTTC. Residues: CASSLVSRPNYGYTF.

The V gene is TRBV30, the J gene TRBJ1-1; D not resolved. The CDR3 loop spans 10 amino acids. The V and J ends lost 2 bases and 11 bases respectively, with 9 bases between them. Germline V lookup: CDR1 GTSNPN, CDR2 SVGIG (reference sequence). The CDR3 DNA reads TGTGCCTGGAGTCAGTTGCGGGCTTTCTTT. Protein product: CAWSQLRAFF.

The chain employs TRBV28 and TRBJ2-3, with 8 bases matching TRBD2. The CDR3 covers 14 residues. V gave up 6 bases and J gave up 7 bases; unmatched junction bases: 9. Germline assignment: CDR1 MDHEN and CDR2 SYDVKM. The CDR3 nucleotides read TGTGCCAGCAGCCCGACTAGCGAGGGGAATACGCAGTATTTT. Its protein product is CASSPTSEGNTQYF.

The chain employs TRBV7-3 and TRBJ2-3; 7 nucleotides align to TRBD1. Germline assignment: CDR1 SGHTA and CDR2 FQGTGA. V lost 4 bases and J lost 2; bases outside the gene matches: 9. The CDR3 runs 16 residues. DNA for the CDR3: TGTGCCAGCAGCTCCAAACAGGGGCCCGCCACAGATACGCAGTATTTT. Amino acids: CASSSKQGPATDTQYF.

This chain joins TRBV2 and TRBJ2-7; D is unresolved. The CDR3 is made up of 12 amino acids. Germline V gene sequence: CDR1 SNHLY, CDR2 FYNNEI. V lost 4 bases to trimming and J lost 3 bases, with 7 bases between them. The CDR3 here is CASSARVYEQYF. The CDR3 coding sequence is TGTGCCAGCAGTGCTCGCGTCTACGAGCAGTACTTC.

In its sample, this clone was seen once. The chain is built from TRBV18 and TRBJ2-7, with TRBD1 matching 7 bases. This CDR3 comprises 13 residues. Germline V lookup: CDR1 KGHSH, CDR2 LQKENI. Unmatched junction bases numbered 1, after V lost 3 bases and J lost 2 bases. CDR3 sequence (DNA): TGTGCCAGCTCACCGGGACAGCCCTACGAGCAGTACTTC. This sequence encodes CASSPGQPYEQYF.

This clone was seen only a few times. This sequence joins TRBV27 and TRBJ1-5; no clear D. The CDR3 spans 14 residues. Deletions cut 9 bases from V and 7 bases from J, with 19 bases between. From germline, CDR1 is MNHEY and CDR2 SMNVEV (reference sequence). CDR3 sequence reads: CASSIGGYGQPQHF. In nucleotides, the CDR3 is TGTGCCAGTTCCATCGGAGGGTACGGACAGCCCCAGCATTTT.

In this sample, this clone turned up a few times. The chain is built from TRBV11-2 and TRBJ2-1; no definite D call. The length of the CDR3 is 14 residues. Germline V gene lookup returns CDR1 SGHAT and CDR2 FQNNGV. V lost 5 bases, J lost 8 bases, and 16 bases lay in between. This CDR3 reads CASSRVPLRDEQFF. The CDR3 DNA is TGTGCCAGCAGCCGAGTCCCCTTGCGTGATGAGCAGTTCTTC.

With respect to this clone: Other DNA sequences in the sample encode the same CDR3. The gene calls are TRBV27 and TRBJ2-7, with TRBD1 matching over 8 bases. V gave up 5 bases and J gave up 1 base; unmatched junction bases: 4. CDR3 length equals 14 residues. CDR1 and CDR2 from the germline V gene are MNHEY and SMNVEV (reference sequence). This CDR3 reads CASSGDRRSYEQYF. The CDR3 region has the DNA TGTGCCAGCAGTGGGGACAGGAGATCCTACGAGCAGTACTTC.

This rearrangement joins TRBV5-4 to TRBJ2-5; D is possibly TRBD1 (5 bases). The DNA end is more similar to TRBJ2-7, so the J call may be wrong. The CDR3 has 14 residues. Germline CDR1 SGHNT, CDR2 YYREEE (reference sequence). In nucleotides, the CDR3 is TGTGCCAGCAGCCTGCTAGGGGTCTCCTACGAGCAGTACTTC. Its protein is CASSLLGVSYEQYF.